This is a list of T cell receptor beta chains from one sample in a study of blood T cell repertoires in COVID-19. Some clones are missing from TCRdb's copy, which holds only in-frame ones; the method was immunoSEQ multiplex PCR. The sample records 450,000 or so clones, around nine tenths being singletons. Material: peripheral blood. All receptors derive from a woman between 40 and 55 years old with COVID-19, enrolled during active disease. The CDR3 runs from the conserved cysteine through the conserved F or W. A D gene is named only where the DNA matches it firmly. Rows may omit the clone size; those that give it use once, few, many or a size class.

V gene	J gene	D gene	clone size	CDR3 DNA	CDR3 protein
TRBV11-2	TRBJ1-1	NA	NA	TGTGCCAGCAGCCCTGGGGAGGGACCTCGTGCTGAAGCTTTCTTT	CASSPGEGPRAEAFF
TRBV5-3	TRBJ2-2	TRBD1	NA	TGTGCCAGAAGCTCGGGGACAGGGAACACCGGGGAGCTGTTTTTT	CARSSGTGNTGELFF
TRBV28	TRBJ1-2	NA	NA	TGTGCCAGCAGTCCCGACAGATATGGCTACACCTTC	CASSPDRYGYTF
TRBV28	TRBJ2-3	TRBD2	NA	TGTGCCAGCAGTGCCGGCGGGGGGGCACCAGATACGCAGTATTTT	CASSAGGGAPDTQYF
TRBV27	TRBJ2-1	NA	NA	TGTGCCAGCAGGGGACTTTCACGGGGCAATGAGCAGTTCTTC	CASRGLSRGNEQFF
TRBV5-1	TRBJ2-1	NA	NA	TGCGCCAGCAGCTTGATGGGGGCCCGCAATGAGCAGTTCTTC	CASSLMGARNEQFF
TRBV7-2	TRBJ2-1	NA	NA	TGTGCCAGCAGCTTATGGGGGGGGCTAAGCTACAATGAGCAGTTCTTC	CASSLWGGLSYNEQFF
TRBV7-9	TRBJ2-7	TRBD2	NA	TGTGCCAGCAGCTTAGGCGCAGCGGGAGGGTCCCCCGAGCAGTACTTC	CASSLGAAGGSPEQYF
TRBV4-1	TRBJ2-7	NA	NA	TGCGCCAGCAGCCAAGTCGGGGGACTGGCTTCCTACGAGCAGTACTTC	CASSQVGGLASYEQYF
TRBV30	TRBJ2-3	TRBD2	NA	TGTGCCTGGACTCTTAGCTTCGCGGGAGGGCCAGATACGCAGTATTTT	CAWTLSFAGGPDTQYF
TRBV5-1	TRBJ2-6	TRBD1	NA	TGCGCCAGCAGTCACGACAGGGCTGGGGCCAACGTCCTGACTTTC	CASSHDRAGANVLTF
TRBV9	TRBJ1-6	NA	NA	TGTGCCAGCAGCGCCAGGCTCCAGGGGTTCTCACCCCTCCACTTT	CASSARLQGFSPLHF
TRBV18	TRBJ1-1	NA	NA	TGTGCCAGCTCACCACCGGGGGCAGAGAACACTGAAGCTTTCTTT	CASSPPGAENTEAFF
TRBV2	TRBJ1-3	TRBD1	NA	TGTGCCAGCACCTTCGCAGGGGGTGAAAACACCATATATTTT	CASTFAGGENTIYF
TRBV9	TRBJ1-4	TRBD1	NA	TGTGCCAGCAGCGTAGGGACAGGGTTCGCTAATGAAAAACTGTTTTTT	CASSVGTGFANEKLFF
TRBV18	TRBJ2-5	TRBD2	NA	TGTGCCAGCTCACCCGGAGCGGGGTGGCAAGAGACCCAGTACTTC	CASSPGAGWQETQYF
TRBV5-5	TRBJ2-1	TRBD1	NA	TGTGCCAGCAGCCGGGGACAGACCTCCTACAATGAGCAGTTCTTC	CASSRGQTSYNEQFF
TRBV7-2	TRBJ1-1	NA	NA	TGTGCCAGCAGCTTAAGCTTCCACACTGAAGCTTTCTTT	CASSLSFHTEAFF
TRBV28	TRBJ1-2	TRBD1	NA	TGTGCCAGCAGTTTCTCCGGGACAGGGTCCCAGGGCTATGGCTACACCTTC	CASSFSGTGSQGYGYTF
TRBV19	TRBJ1-1	NA	NA	TGTGCCAGTAGTATATTGACTGCCCCTAGGACTTTCTTT	CASSILTAPRTFF
TRBV3-1/TRBV3-2	TRBJ2-1	NA	NA	TGTGCCAGCAGCCCCTGGCCAGGGATACCGAGCTACAATGAGCAGTTCTTC	CASSPWPGIPSYNEQFF
TRBV11-1	TRBJ1-1	TRBD1	NA	TGTGCCAGCAGCGACTCCGGGACAGGGAACACTGAAGCTTTCTTT	CASSDSGTGNTEAFF
TRBV6-2/TRBV6-3	TRBJ1-4	TRBD1	NA	TGTGCCAGCAGTTTTGACAGGGGAAGACCTTACAGTAATGAAAAACTGTTTTTT	CASSFDRGRPYSNEKLFF
TRBV27	TRBJ1-3	NA	NA	TGTGCCAGCAGTTCCACAAGTCGCCTTTTCTCTGGAAACACCATATATTTT	CASSSTSRLFSGNTIYF
TRBV6-5	TRBJ1-1	NA	NA	TGTGCCAGCACCGACGGTCTGGGAGGCACTGAAGCTTTCTTT	CASTDGLGGTEAFF
TRBV19	TRBJ2-7	TRBD1	once	TGTGCCAGTAGTGTACGGACAGGGGCAGACTACGAGCAGTACTTC	CASSVRTGADYEQYF
TRBV7-3	TRBJ2-5	NA	NA	TGTGCCAGCAGCCAGGACTATCCAACAGAGACCCAGTACTTC	CASSQDYPTETQYF
TRBV27	TRBJ2-7	NA	NA	TGTGCCAGCAGTTTGTTTGGACAGATGAACGAGCAGTACTTC	CASSLFGQMNEQYF